Detailed here is one T cell receptor beta chain. The target antigen is unknown. These data are taken from a study of T cell responses to AZD1222 COVID-19 vaccine. Some clones are missing from TCRdb's copy, which holds only in-frame ones; the method was immunoSEQ multiplex PCR. This table has about 73,000 clones, roughly 88% appearing once. Trimming left V 0 bases short and J 4 bases short, with 6 bases between. The CDR3 has 13 amino acids. Germline V gene sequence: CDR1 MNHEY, CDR2 SVGEGT. Study results and caveats: Clonal diversity was possibly underestimated, and white British individuals and females predominated among donors. Of spike-specific TCRs, nearly half reportedly target regions left unmutated in variants. The CD4 TCRs associated with vaccination extended across spike and predominated at 160-218 and 743-854.

The chain links TRBV6-2 or TRBV6-3 to TRBJ1-1, with D possibly matching TRBD1 (5 bases). The receptor comes from an adult in good health. The material was peripheral blood, obtained on day 0 of AZD1222 vaccination. The DNA for the CDR3 is TGTGCCAGCAGTTACTCGAGGGGCACTGAAGCTTTCTTT. Protein sequence: CASSYSRGTEAFF.